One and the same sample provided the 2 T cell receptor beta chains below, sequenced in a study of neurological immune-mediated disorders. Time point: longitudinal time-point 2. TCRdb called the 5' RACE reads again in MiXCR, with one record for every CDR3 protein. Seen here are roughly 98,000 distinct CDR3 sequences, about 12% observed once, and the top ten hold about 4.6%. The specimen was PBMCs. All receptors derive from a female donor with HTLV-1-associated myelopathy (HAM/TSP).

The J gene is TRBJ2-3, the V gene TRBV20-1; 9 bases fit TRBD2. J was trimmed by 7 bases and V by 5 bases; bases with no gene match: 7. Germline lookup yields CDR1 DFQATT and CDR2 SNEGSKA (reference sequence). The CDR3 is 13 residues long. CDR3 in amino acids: CSAWSGGRNTQYF. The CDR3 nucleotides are TGCAGTGCTTGGAGCGGGGGGCGAAATACGCAGTATTTT.

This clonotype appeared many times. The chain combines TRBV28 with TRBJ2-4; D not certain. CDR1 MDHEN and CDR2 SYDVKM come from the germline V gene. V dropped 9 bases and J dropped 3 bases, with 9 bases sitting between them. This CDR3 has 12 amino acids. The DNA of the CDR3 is TGTGCCAGTAAGGATTACAAAAACATTCAGTACTTC. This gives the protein CASKDYKNIQYF.